A single T cell receptor beta chain is shown here with its context. Ten or more counts support this clonotype. No antigen is known for it. Base qualities are not provided; no much larger clone lies one nucleotide away. The TCR beta CDR3 regions were amplified from the RNA transcripts. The TCR CDR3 was subjected to a first round of RT-PCR using the HTBI primer set and the Qiagen OneStep RT-PCR kit. Libraries were constructed in a second round of multiplex PCR, after which size selection and purification were performed. The libraries were sequenced on an Illumina HiSeq2000 using paired-end 100 bp reads. In the authors' own workflow: SOAPnuke was used to process the raw data, removing reads that contained adapters or uncalled bases, had a mean Phred below 15, or lacked an exact match to the constant primer or identifier. COPE v1.2.5 was used to merge high-quality paired reads, and clonotypes were defined as unique nucleotide sequences. MiTCR v1.1 was used to align the clonotypes against IMGT TRBV, TRBD and TRBJ reference segments. The analysis included only V-J combinations with a frequency above 0.0001, which together covered more than 99% of the repertoires. The TCS score was defined as the ratio of F50 (clonal expansion) to E x V (chaos), calculated using BLOSUM62-based TCRdist between CDR3 peptides within each V-J. Welch's t-statistics and random forest reduced fewer than 600 V-J features to 10 to 15, which were used in a naive Bayes classifier (R e1071). The raw public reads went through TCRdb reprocessing: fastp at Q25, MiXCR clone calling, in-frame beta chains kept. Identical CDR3 protein sequences are pooled into one entry, listed with their most common genes and DNA. The V and J calls come from TCRdb's annotation, not from the publication. In all, the sample holds some 210,000 distinct CDR3 sequences, and 15% to 20% of those were seen once. The leading ten clones occupy 50% of the sample.

Stable Graves' hyperthyroidism was defined as no progression to ophthalmopathy during 18 months of follow-up. The hyperthyroidism patients were between 18 and 65 years old and newly diagnosed, with a disease duration of less than 2 months. Any patient with an uncontrolled infection, another autoimmune disease, pregnancy or lactation was excluded. Diagnoses were based on clinical symptoms, serum thyroxine and TRAb, thyroid ultrasound and orbital computed tomography. PBMCs were separated from approximately 10 ml of fresh peripheral blood using Ficoll-Paque density gradient centrifugation. Total RNA was extracted with Trizol reagent, and quality was checked on an Agilent 2100 Bioanalyzer. This specimen comes from a study of T cells in Graves' hyperthyroidism and ophthalmopathy (dated by TCRdb to between 2017 and 2020). Regarding the research as a whole: Peripheral blood was collected at initial diagnosis, before any treatment. The study also compared thyroid tissue and blood T-cell repertoires from about 6 Graves' hyperthyroidism patients. After sampling, hyperthyroidism patients received methimazole starting at 30 mg daily, and ophthalmopathy patients received high-dose intravenous methylprednisolone. The 90 to 100 discovery patients were randomly split 7:3 into training and test sets. Prospective prediction of ophthalmopathy was tested in an independent validation cohort consisting of about 20 hyperthyroidism patients and about 17 patients who later progressed to ophthalmopathy. The paper describes TCR Vbeta CDR3 sequencing of 135 peripheral blood samples, made up of about 40 ophthalmopathy patients, roughly 80 hyperthyroidism patients and 17 progressor patients. A discovery cohort of about 100 patients, approximately 44 with Graves' ophthalmopathy and 57 with stable Graves' hyperthyroidism, was used to find distinguishing TCR V-J signatures.

The paper's findings and limits, for the study overall: Sample size was not statistically predetermined, and investigators were not blinded to group allocation. During validation, the model predicted progression to ophthalmopathy a median of approximately 7 months ahead of onset, with approximately 70% sensitivity and 72.22% specificity. Most expanded thyroid clonotypes (frequency above 0.001) were also found in blood, which suggests that blood repertoires may mirror thyroid immune responses. Ophthalmopathy was separated from stable hyperthyroidism by a 13 V-J signature model, with around 90% sensitivity and approximately 81% specificity obtained in cross-validation and 80%/75% obtained in testing.

The sequencing sample was made of blood. This clonotype was obtained from a man aged 50 or older with Graves' hyperthyroidism.

The encoded CDR3 is CSAGRQGGNYGYTF. The DNA sequence follows: TGCAGTGCCGGAAGACAGGGAGGGAACTATGGCTACACCTTC. The chain uses TRBV20-1 and TRBJ1-2, with 7 bases matching TRBD1. Unmatched junction bases come to 9, with V trimmed by 6 bases and J by 2 bases. The CDR3 starts with the cysteine, ends with the phenylalanine, and has 14 residues. Solely the CDR3 DNA is kept, with 42 bases framed from the first base. In the germline V gene (reference sequence), CDR1 corresponds to DFQATT and CDR2 to SNEGSKA.